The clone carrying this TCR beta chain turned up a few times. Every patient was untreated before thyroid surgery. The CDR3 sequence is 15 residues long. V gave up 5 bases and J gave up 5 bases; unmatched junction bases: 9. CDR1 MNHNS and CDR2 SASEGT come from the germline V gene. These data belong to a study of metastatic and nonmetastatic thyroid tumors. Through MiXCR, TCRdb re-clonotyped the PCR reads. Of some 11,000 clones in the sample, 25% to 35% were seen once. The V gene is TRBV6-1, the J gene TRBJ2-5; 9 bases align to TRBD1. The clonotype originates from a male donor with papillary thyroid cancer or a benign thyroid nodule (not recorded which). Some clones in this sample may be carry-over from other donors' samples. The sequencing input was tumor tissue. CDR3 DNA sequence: TGTGCCAGCAGTTCCCCGGGACAGGGATTGGAGACCCAGTACTTC. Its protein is CASSSPGQGLETQYF.